The source of this TCR beta chain is a study of T cell responses to AZD1222 COVID-19 vaccine. Looking at the study overall: Pooling covered second doses at about 4 or about 12 weeks. Study-level points and caveats: Recipients of AZD1222 seropositive at baseline numbered only 5 to 7.

The repertoire was sequenced with immunoSEQ multiplex PCR; TCRdb's copy has only in-frame clones and lacks some. This sample yields 130,000 or so clones, of which just over 90% are seen a single time; about 7% belongs to the top ten. Of note for this clone: Its target is unknown.

Losses at the gene ends were 7 bases for V and 4 bases for J; bases not matched to a gene: 13. This CDR3 is built from 15 residues. In germline, CDR1 is MDHEN, CDR2 SYDVKM. This rearrangement joins TRBV28 to TRBJ2-7; 7 bases fit TRBD1. This sequence originates from an adult in good health. This specimen was peripheral blood, taken on day 0 of AZD1222 vaccination. CDR3 sequence reads: CASTLVGGASYEQYF. The CDR3 DNA is TGTGCCAGCACCCTGGTAGGGGGCGCGAGTTACGAGCAGTACTTC.